The subject of this entry is one T cell receptor beta chain. The antigen is undetermined. These data originate in a study of response to subunit inactivated influenza vaccine. One entry per CDR3 protein results from TCRdb running MiXCR on the RT-PCR reads. The sample lists about 580,000 distinct CDR3 sequences, less than 15% occurring once. Whole-study results and caveats: Every seasonal influenza vaccination brings in few new T cells, the authors suggested.

V shed 6 bases and J 1 base; nucleotides not matched to a gene: 6. The CDR3 totals 14 residues. The receptor comes from a man between 50 and 59 years old who received an inactivated influenza vaccine. The sample consisted of PBMCs from blood, taken roughly 13 days after vaccination. This chain connects TRBV12-3 or TRBV12-4 to TRBJ2-7, with TRBD1 matching 7 bases. Here the CDR3 DNA reads TGTGCCAGCAGCCACTACAGGGGATCCTACGAGCAGTACTTC. It codes for CASSHYRGSYEQYF.